The 9 T cell receptor beta chains in this list originate from one sample, sequenced in a study of blood T cell repertoires in COVID-19. The table came from immunoSEQ multiplex PCR; TCRdb's copy has only in-frame clones and leaves some out. The table shows about 300,000 clones, with 65% to 85% occurring only once. Source material: peripheral blood. Receptors were obtained from a human donor with COVID-19, enrolled during active disease. The donor label of this sample is uncertain.

This chain uses TRBV4-1 with TRBJ2-3, with 10 bases that match TRBD1. This CDR3 is built from 17 residues. The germline gives CDR1 MGHRA, CDR2 YSYEKL. J gave up 3 bases and V 2 bases, and 8 bases lay outside the gene matches. The CDR3 loop reads CASSQLKDRGPTDTQYF. Here the CDR3 DNA reads TGCGCCAGCAGCCAACTTAAAGACAGGGGGCCTACAGATACGCAGTATTTT.

This rearrangement joins TRBV6-6 to TRBJ1-2; 7 bases agree with TRBD1. V was pared by 7 bases and J by 8 bases, with 16 bases of the junction left unmatched. The CDR3 runs 15 residues. Germline CDR1 reads MNHNY; CDR2 reads SVGAGI (reference sequence). CDR3 DNA: TGTGCCAGCACCTTATGGAACGGACAGGCTGACGGCTACACCTTC. This codes for CASTLWNGQADGYTF.

In its sample, this clone was seen many times. This chain joins TRBV19 and TRBJ2-1, with 7 bases lining up with TRBD1. V was pared by 3 bases and J by 3 bases, with 5 bases of the junction left unmatched. Germline lookup yields CDR1 LNHDA and CDR2 SQIVND (reference sequence). The length of the CDR3 is 15 residues. The CDR3 reads CASSIRAGGYNEQFF. CDR3 coding DNA: TGTGCCAGTAGTATCCGGGCAGGGGGCTACAATGAGCAGTTCTTC.

This chain uses TRBV20-1 with TRBJ2-7, with TRBD1 matching over 8 bases. With 3 bases clipped from V and 11 bases from J, the junction kept 3 bases outside the gene matches. Germline V gives CDR1 DFQATT, CDR2 SNEGSKA (reference sequence). The CDR3 covers 10 residues. CDR3: CSASLDREYF. CDR3 bases: TGCAGTGCTAGCCTGGACAGGGAGTACTTC.

This chain uses TRBV7-9 with TRBJ1-4; D is undetermined. Germline assignment: CDR1 SEHNR and CDR2 FQNEAQ (reference sequence). The germline V and J ends were trimmed by 5 bases and 8 bases, with 9 bases remaining between them. The CDR3 consists of 12 residues. CDR3 sequence (DNA): TGTGCCAGCAGCCAGTTCATCGAAAAACTGTTTTTT. It yields the protein CASSQFIEKLFF.

The chain combines TRBV5-6 with TRBJ2-7; the D is unclear. This CDR3 is built from 15 residues. V lost 0 bases and J 0 bases, leaving 10 bases between the germline ends. Germline CDR1 SGHDT, CDR2 YYEEEE. CDR3 sequence reads: CASSLAWLHSYEQYF. The CDR3 nucleotides read TGTGCCAGCAGCTTGGCCTGGCTGCACTCCTACGAGCAGTACTTC.

The chain joins TRBV18 to TRBJ1-6; the D gene is possibly TRBD1 (5 bases). Trimming stripped 6 bases from V and 8 bases from J, with 11 bases between. The germline CDR1 and CDR2 sequences are KGHSH and LQKENI. The CDR3 sequence is 13 residues long. This CDR3 reads CASSTDADSPLHF. The CDR3 nucleotides read TGTGCCAGCTCGACAGACGCGGATTCACCCCTCCACTTT.

This chain uses TRBV28 with TRBJ2-1; TRBD1 matches at 10 bases. The germline gives CDR1 MDHEN, CDR2 SYDVKM. This CDR3 is 14 amino acids long. The V gene end was trimmed by 4 bases and the J gene end by 7 bases; junction bases not matched to a gene: 4. The CDR3 DNA reads TGTGCCAGCAGTTCCGGGACAGGGGTGAATGAGCAGTTCTTC. Protein: CASSSGTGVNEQFF.

This chain uses TRBV28 with TRBJ1-2; TRBD1 matches at 7 bases. Germline V gives CDR1 MDHEN, CDR2 SYDVKM. CDR3 length equals 14 residues. The V gene end was trimmed by 4 bases and the J gene end by 6 bases; junction bases not matched to a gene: 8. The CDR3 bases are TGTGCCAGCAGTTCCAGACAGGGTCACCATGGCTACACCTTC. It is translated as CASSSRQGHHGYTF.